This entry concerns a single TCR beta chain. The sample is drawn from a study of shared T cell receptors in the human thymus. Profiling relied on immunoSEQ multiplex PCR, and the TCRdb table lists in-frame clones only, not all of them. The sample includes hundreds of thousands of clones, 87% of them seen just once. The germline CDR1 and CDR2 sequences are LNHNV and YYDKDF (reference sequence). The V end was cut by 1 base, the J end by 0 bases, with 27 bases between. This CDR3 comprises 21 residues. The same specimen was also included in a second study, on human thymus T cells. This second study says: Donors were healthy Finnish infants having corrective surgery for congenital heart defects. Thymic and blood repertoires seemed to favor certain V and J genes.

This sequence joins TRBV15 and TRBJ1-1; maybe TRBD1 (6 bases). This TCR derives from a boy in the first two years of life with a congenital heart defect. The sequencing sample was made of thymocytes. This CDR3 reads CATSRGGRGHREEYMNTEAFF. The CDR3 DNA sequence: TGTGCCACCAGCAGAGGGGGCAGAGGACACAGGGAAGAGTACATGAACACTGAAGCTTTCTTT.